The rows below give T cell receptor beta chains drawn from one sample of a study of CD8+ T cells in alopecia areata. The repertoire was sequenced with immunoSEQ multiplex PCR; TCRdb's copy has only in-frame clones and lacks some. The sample consists of under 300,000 clones, 60% of them appearing once. The sequencing here drew on CD4+ T cells sorted from blood, taken around week 54, from a patient treated with tofacitinib. Receptors originate from a human donor with alopecia areata. The CDR3 runs from the conserved cysteine through the conserved F or W. The order of the fields is clone size, J gene, V gene, D gene, CDR3 length, CDR3 protein, CDR3 DNA. The D gene is left open where the match is weak. Not all rows give a size; the values are once, few, many and, for expanded clones, a class.

- TRBJ1-1 TRBV29-1 TRBD1 15 CSADRDRGHSSEAFF TGCAGCGCCGACCGGGACAGGGGGCATTCTTCTGAAGCTTTCTTT
- TRBJ2-5 TRBV29-1 TRBD2 15 CSVRLARGSQETQYF TGCAGCGTGCGCCTGGCGCGGGGGTCTCAAGAGACCCAGTACTTC
- TRBJ2-4 TRBV19 TRBD1 15 CASSRITGAGNIQYF TGTGCCAGTAGTAGAATTACAGGGGCTGGAAACATTCAGTACTTC
few TRBJ2-3 TRBV5-6 TRBD1 15 CASSVRDRGPGTQYF TGTGCCAGCAGCGTCCGGGACAGGGGGCCAGGAACGCAGTATTTT
- TRBJ1-2 TRBV30 TRBD1 14 CAWSAAPGGYGYTF TGTGCCTGGAGTGCTGCCCCAGGGGGGTATGGCTACACCTTC
- TRBJ2-2 TRBV9 - 15 CASSVMAGHTGELFF TGTGCCAGCAGCGTAATGGCAGGGCACACCGGGGAGCTGTTTTTT
- TRBJ1-2 TRBV6-5 - 14 CASSWGRSGYGYTF TGTGCCAGCAGTTGGGGGAGGTCCGGGTATGGCTACACCTTC
- TRBJ2-1 TRBV29-1 TRBD2 15 CSVDRSAGVYNEQFF TGCAGCGTTGATAGATCAGCGGGGGTATACAATGAGCAGTTCTTC
- TRBJ2-7 TRBV7-2 TRBD2 15 CASSPGTSFSYEQYF TGTGCCAGCAGCCCCGGGACTAGCTTCTCCTACGAGCAGTACTTC
- TRBJ2-7 TRBV5-1 - 14 CASSRDQAHDEQYF TGCGCCAGCAGCCGGGACCAAGCCCATGACGAGCAGTACTTC
- TRBJ2-6 TRBV14 - 14 CASSPSSGANVLTF TGTGCCAGCAGTCCCAGCTCTGGGGCCAACGTCCTGACTTTC
- TRBJ1-5 TRBV30 - 14 CAWSVPGGLQPQHF TGTGCCTGGAGTGTACCCGGGGGATTGCAGCCCCAGCATTTT
few TRBJ1-1 TRBV15 - 14 CATSPVNRATEAFF TGTGCCACCAGCCCGGTGAACAGGGCCACTGAAGCTTTCTTT
- TRBJ2-5 TRBV5-1 TRBD1 15 CASSPLWTGKETQYF TGCGCCAGCAGTCCTCTTTGGACAGGCAAAGAGACCCAGTACTTC
- TRBJ1-1 TRBV4-1 - 13 CASSQEPNTEAFF TGCGCCAGCAGCCAAGAGCCGAACACTGAAGCTTTCTTT
- TRBJ2-2 TRBV30 - 14 CACRGQGHTGELFF TGTGCCTGCCGGGGGCAGGGTCACACCGGGGAGCTGTTTTTT
- TRBJ1-5 TRBV30 - 15 CAWSDFDSGSGPQHF TGTGCCTGGAGTGACTTTGACAGTGGGTCGGGGCCCCAGCATTTT
- TRBJ2-1 TRBV30 - 12 CAWWTSYNEQFF TGTGCCTGGTGGACCTCCTACAATGAGCAGTTCTTC
- TRBJ2-3 TRBV5-1 - 13 CASRPAGTDTQYF TGCGCCAGCAGACCCGCGGGCACAGATACGCAGTATTTT
- TRBJ1-3 TRBV29-1 - 14 CSVEEGSSGNTIYF TGCAGCGTCGAGGAGGGCAGCTCTGGAAACACCATATATTTT
- TRBJ1-2 TRBV5-4 TRBD1 14 CASSNPQGAGGYTF TGTGCCAGCAGCAACCCCCAGGGGGCGGGGGGCTACACCTTC
- TRBJ2-7 TRBV6-5 TRBD1 14 CASSPADRTYEQYF TGTGCCAGCAGCCCTGCGGACAGGACCTACGAGCAGTACTTC
- TRBJ1-1 TRBV21-1 - 12 CATPPEGTEAFF TGTGCCACCCCCCCCGAAGGCACTGAAGCTTTCTTT
- TRBJ2-3 TRBV27 TRBD1 14 CASLGQGPTDTQYF TGTGCCAGCCTTGGACAGGGCCCCACAGATACGCAGTATTTT
few TRBJ1-1 TRBV5-1 - 15 CASSKAETGGTEAFF TGCGCCAGCAGCAAGGCTGAGACAGGAGGGACTGAAGCTTTCTTT
- TRBJ1-6 TRBV9 - 14 CASSVEAVNSPLHF TGTGCCAGCAGCGTAGAAGCAGTTAATTCACCCCTCCACTTT
- TRBJ2-7 TRBV6-5 TRBD1 16 CASSYFGQGTPYEQYF TGTGCCAGCAGTTACTTTGGACAGGGGACCCCCTACGAGCAGTACTTC
many TRBJ2-3 TRBV25-1 - 12 CASSRGTDTQYF TGTGCCAGCAGTCGAGGCACAGATACGCAGTATTTT
few TRBJ2-2 TRBV7-2 TRBD2 17 CASSLAGTSGITGELFF TGTGCCAGCAGCCTCGCCGGGACTAGCGGGATTACCGGGGAGCTGTTTTTT
- TRBJ2-7 TRBV2 - 15 CASTTGGATNYEQYF TGTGCCAGCACTACAGGGGGGGCAACAAACTACGAGCAGTACTTC
- TRBJ1-1 TRBV18 - 13 CASSLKPNTEAFF TGTGCCAGCTCACTCAAACCGAACACTGAAGCTTTCTTT
- TRBJ2-7 TRBV7-8 TRBD2 16 CASSSRRLSRGGEQYF TGTGCCAGCAGCTCCCGCCGACTAAGCCGGGGGGGAGAGCAGTACTTC
- TRBJ1-5 TRBV7-6 - 15 CASSLEAGRNQPQHF TGTGCCAGCAGCTTAGAGGCAGGGCGCAATCAGCCCCAGCATTTT